This entry is about one T cell receptor (beta chain). These data come from a study of graft-versus-host responses after intestinal transplantation. The assay was immunoSEQ multiplex PCR, and TCRdb's table has in-frame clones only and misses some. The data contain tens of thousands of clones, about nine tenths of them seen just once; the ten biggest clones take up roughly 0.66%. The germline V and J ends were trimmed by 6 bases and 5 bases, with 4 bases remaining between them. From germline, CDR1 is SEHNR and CDR2 FQNEAQ (reference sequence). This CDR3 region has 11 residues. The sequence was collected from a human patient who received an intestinal transplant, so some T cells may come from the graft donor. V gene TRBV7-9 combines with J gene TRBJ2-2; D not resolved. The input for sequencing was PBMCs, taken 98 days after intestinal transplantation. The CDR3 spells CASSRTGELFF. Here the CDR3 DNA reads TGTGCCAGCAGTCGGACCGGGGAGCTGTTTTTT.